These 21 T cell receptor beta chains were sequenced from one sample in a study of response to subunit inactivated influenza vaccine. TCRdb redid the calling of the RT-PCR reads with MiXCR, one entry per CDR3 protein. Of a few hundred thousand distinct CDR3 sequences listed, just over 20% are singletons. This specimen was PBMCs from blood, taken less than 22 months after vaccination. The source of these receptors is a man aged 45 to 70 who received an inactivated influenza vaccine.

As for this clonotype: One end of the junction does not line up with germline, which may come from a read error. V usage is TRBV11-2 and J usage is TRBJ2-7; D is tentatively TRBD1 or TRBD2 (5 bases each). The CDR3 is made up of 12 amino acids. Germline lookup yields CDR1 SGHAT and CDR2 FQNNGV. CDR3 region: CASSHLGRDGSF. CDR3 bases: TGTGCCAGCAGCCATCTAGGCCGGGACGGATCCTTC. The full variable domain, its missing parts supplied by reference TRBV11-2 and TRBJ2-7, is EAGVAQSPRYKIIEKRQSVAFWCNPISGHATLYWYQQILGQGPKLLIQFQNNGVVDDSQLPKDRFSAERLKGVDSTLKIQPAKLEDSAVYLCASSHLGRDGSFGPGTRLTVT.

The chain couples TRBV12-3 or TRBV12-4 to TRBJ1-5, with D possibly being TRBD1 (5 bases). V gave up 7 bases and J gave up 6 bases, with 19 bases separating them. The CDR3 has 15 amino acids. In nucleotides, the CDR3 is TGTGCCAGCAACGTCGGAGGGAGGGGTGGTCAGCCCCAGCATTTT. This encodes CASNVGGRGGQPQHF.

J is TRBJ2-7 and V is TRBV20-1, with a possible D match to TRBD2 (5 bases). Germline V gene sequence: CDR1 DFQATT, CDR2 SNEGSKA (reference sequence). CDR3 size: 15 residues. The germline V and J ends were trimmed by 1 base and 0 bases, with 13 bases remaining between them. The CDR3 DNA is TGCAGTGCTAGAGGCGGGCGGCTAAGCTCCTACGAGCAGTACTTC. Translating gives CSARGGRLSSYEQYF.

This rearrangement joins TRBV7-6 to TRBJ2-2, with TRBD2 matching over 8 bases. V was clipped by 5 bases and J by 4 bases; unmatched bases: 6. Germline V CDR1 and CDR2: SGHVS, FNYEAQ. The CDR3 length is 15 residues. The CDR3 region has the DNA TGTGCCAGCAGCCTTGGGACTAGGGGCACCGGGGAGCTGTTTTTT. Encoded protein: CASSLGTRGTGELFF.

The gene calls are TRBV5-1 and TRBJ1-1; weak D call: TRBD1 (5 bases). The germline gives CDR1 SGHRS, CDR2 YFSETQ. The length of the CDR3 is 16 residues. Trimming took 5 bases from V and 0 from J, leaving 17 bases between them. CDR3 bases: TGCGCCAGCAGTTCAGGGAGCTCCTTAGTGAACACTGAAGCTTTCTTT. Encoded protein: CASSSGSSLVNTEAFF.

The V and J genes are TRBV20-1 and TRBJ1-2; D uncertain. The CDR3 consists of 11 residues. The V end was cut by 3 bases, the J end by 12 bases, with 14 bases between. Germline V gives CDR1 DFQATT, CDR2 SNEGSKA (reference sequence). CDR3 nucleotide sequence: TGCAGTGCTAGGGACGCAGCCCGACACACCTTC. It encodes CSARDAARHTF.

This clonotype has just a few counts. The rearrangement links TRBV3-1 to TRBJ1-1; D is unclear. Per the germline V gene, CDR1 is LGHDT and CDR2 is YNNKEL (reference sequence). The V end lost 4 bases, the J end lost 1 base, and 10 bases lay between the germline ends. The CDR3 length is 14 residues. The CDR3 is CASSPPTENTEAFF. DNA for the CDR3: TGTGCCAGCAGCCCGCCAACAGAGAACACTGAAGCTTTCTTT. Complete variable domain (other parts from reference TRBV3-1 and TRBJ1-1): DTAVSQTPKYLVTQMGNDKSIKCEQNLGHDTMYWYKQDSKKFLKIMFSYNNKELIINETVPNRFSPKSPDKAHLNLHINSLELGDSAVYFCASSPPTENTEAFFGQGTRLTVV.

The V gene is TRBV6-2 or TRBV6-3, the J gene TRBJ1-2; possibly TRBD1 for D (5 bases). The germline CDR1 and CDR2 sequences are MNHEY and SVGEGT. V lost 4 bases and J lost 8, with 29 bases in between. This CDR3 comprises 18 residues. This CDR3 is CASSSRDGPNVELGGYTF. The DNA for the CDR3 is TGTGCCAGCAGTTCCCGGGACGGGCCAAACGTAGAACTTGGAGGCTACACCTTC.

The chain couples TRBV20-1 to TRBJ2-3; 12 bases are shared with TRBD2. Germline lookup yields CDR1 DFQATT and CDR2 SNEGSKA (reference sequence). This CDR3 is built from 15 residues. Trimming cost V 3 bases and J 4 bases; bases outside gene matches: 5. The CDR3 loop is CSARATSGGSDTQYF. The CDR3, as DNA: TGCAGTGCTAGGGCAACTAGCGGGGGGTCAGATACGCAGTATTTT.

The chain links TRBV5-5 to TRBJ1-1; TRBD1 might be the D (5 bases). The CDR3 is made up of 14 amino acids. The germline V gene encodes CDR1 SGHKS and CDR2 YYEKEE (reference sequence). Trimming cost V 4 bases and J 2 bases, with 12 bases left between them. The CDR3 nucleotides read TGTGCCAGCAGCCACAGGCCCTATAACACTGAAGCTTTCTTT. It specifies CASSHRPYNTEAFF.

This clonotype was observed a few times. The chain joins TRBV7-9 to TRBJ2-1; weak D call: TRBD1 (6 bases). Germline values: CDR1 SEHNR, CDR2 FQNEAQ (reference sequence). The CDR3 totals 17 residues. The germline V and J ends were trimmed by 4 bases and 0 bases, with 16 bases remaining between them. The CDR3 coding sequence is TGTGCCAGCAGCTCCACGGCGACAGGCCCCTCCTACAATGAGCAGTTCTTC. Translation gives CASSSTATGPSYNEQFF. The complete variable domain, with remaining parts taken from reference TRBV7-9 and TRBJ2-1, reads DTGVSQNPRHKITKRGQNVTFRCDPISEHNRLYWYRQTLGQGPEFLTYFQNEAQLEKSRLLSDRFSAERPKGSFSTLEIQRTEQGDSAMYLCASSSTATGPSYNEQFFGPGTRLTVL.

The genes are TRBV25-1 and TRBJ2-6; no clear D gene. Germline CDR1 reads MGHDK; CDR2 reads SYGVNS. There are 14 residues in the CDR3. The V and J ends lost 4 bases and 2 bases respectively, with 6 bases between them. In DNA form, the CDR3 reads TGTGCCAGCAGTGTAACTGCTGGGGCCAACGTCCTGACTTTC. Translated: CASSVTAGANVLTF.

There are a few counts of this clonotype. The chain combines TRBV7-2 with TRBJ2-2; possible D gene TRBD1, 6 bases. Germline V lookup: CDR1 SGHTA, CDR2 FQGNSA. The CDR3 has 16 residues. Trimming removed 2 bases at V and 6 bases at J, with 16 bases between. The CDR3 region has the DNA TGTGCCAGCAGCTTAACCAGGGGCGGGTACTCCGGGGAGCTGTTTTTT. It specifies CASSLTRGGYSGELFF.

The rearrangement joins TRBV7-2 to TRBJ2-3; 7 nucleotides line up with TRBD1. CDR3 length equals 16 residues. From germline, CDR1 is SGHTA and CDR2 FQGNSA. The V gene end was trimmed by 6 bases and the J gene end by 2 bases; junction bases not matched to a gene: 11. The CDR3 bases are TGTGCCAGCAGACTTCAACCGGGACAGCCCACAGATACGCAGTATTTT. Translating gives CASRLQPGQPTDTQYF.

This clonotype was found a few times. The gene calls are TRBV5-1 and TRBJ2-3; TRBD2 agrees at 10 bases. The germline V gene encodes CDR1 SGHRS and CDR2 YFSETQ. The CDR3 has 14 residues. V shed 9 bases and J 2 bases; nucleotides not matched to a gene: 6. The DNA of the CDR3 is TGCGCCACTCGGACTAGCGGTATCACAGATACGCAGTATTTT. Translation gives CATRTSGITDTQYF.

Many counts were recorded for this clonotype. The chain has TRBV7-2 and TRBJ1-2; D is uncertain. V lost 5 bases, J lost 5 bases, and 15 bases lay in between. The CDR3 is made up of 14 amino acids. The germline CDR1 and CDR2 sequences are SGHTA and FQGNSA. The CDR3 DNA follows: TGTGCCAGCAGCCCTTCCGACGGCTCATATGGCTACACCTTC. The encoded protein is CASSPSDGSYGYTF.

This clonotype was detected a few times. This chain links TRBV4-3 with TRBJ1-3; D remains ambiguous. V was cut by 4 bases and J by 0 bases, with 10 bases left in between. Germline loops: CDR1 LGHNA, CDR2 YSLEER. The CDR3 consists of 15 residues. CDR3 residues: CASSPSLGSGNTIYF. Here the CDR3 DNA reads TGCGCCAGCAGCCCCAGTCTTGGCTCTGGAAACACCATATATTTT.

The chain employs TRBV5-4 and TRBJ1-1, with a possible D match to TRBD1 (5 bases). Germline values: CDR1 SGHNT, CDR2 YYREEE (reference sequence). The CDR3 spans 16 residues. V dropped 4 bases and J dropped 0 bases, with 16 bases sitting between them. The CDR3 spells CASSVQGSLMNTEAFF. The CDR3 DNA sequence: TGTGCCAGCAGCGTGCAGGGTTCCCTTATGAACACTGAAGCTTTCTTT.

The chain uses TRBV4-1 and TRBJ2-2; unclear D gene. CDR3 size: 13 residues. The germline CDR1 and CDR2 sequences are MGHRA and YSYEKL. V was clipped by 1 base and J by 7 bases, with 7 bases between them. CDR3 loop: CASSQARGGELFF. The CDR3 DNA reads as TGCGCCAGCAGCCAAGCACGAGGCGGGGAGCTGTTTTTT.

This clonotype was observed a few times. The chain recombines TRBV7-2 with TRBJ2-4; possible D gene TRBD1, 6 bases. The CDR3 length is 15 residues. V was trimmed by 2 bases and J by 3 bases, leaving 11 bases between them. Germline assignment: CDR1 SGHTA and CDR2 FQGNSA. CDR3 DNA sequence: TGTGCCAGCAGCTTATGGGGGCAAAGCAAAAACATTCAGTACTTC. Protein product: CASSLWGQSKNIQYF.

The chain recombines TRBV6-5 with TRBJ2-7, with D perhaps TRBD1 (6 bases). V was pared by 2 bases and J by 3 bases, with 14 bases between. There are 15 residues in the CDR3. Per germline, CDR1 MNHEY and CDR2 SVGAGI. CDR3 protein: CASSYDKGRGYEQYF. The CDR3 bases are TGTGCCAGCAGTTACGACAAGGGCAGGGGCTACGAGCAGTACTTC.